Shown below are 26 T cell receptor beta chains from a single sample sequenced in a study of blood T cell repertoires in COVID-19. Sequencing used immunoSEQ multiplex PCR; TCRdb keeps in-frame clones, though not all of them. Of about 60,000 clones listed, approximately 80% were seen once; the top ten hold roughly 23%. Sequences were obtained from peripheral blood. The receptors shown here come from a human donor in a cohort sampled during active COVID-19.

This sequence joins TRBV18 and TRBJ2-5; TRBD2 matches at 10 bases. CDR1 and CDR2 (germline): KGHSH, LQKENI. V lost 3 bases, J lost 0 bases, and 7 bases stayed unmatched. This CDR3 is built from 17 residues. CDR3 sequence reads: CASSPSLGLADQETQYF. The CDR3 DNA is TGTGCCAGCTCACCCAGTCTCGGACTAGCGGACCAAGAGACCCAGTACTTC.

The rearrangement uses TRBV11-3 and TRBJ2-3; a possible D gene is TRBD2 (6 bases). The CDR3 has 10 amino acids. Trimming took off 8 bases at V and 6 bases at J, with 6 bases between the two ends. CDR1 and CDR2 from the germline V gene are SGHNT and YENEEA. The CDR3 is CASGRDTQYF. The CDR3 coding sequence is TGTGCCAGCGGGAGGGATACGCAGTATTTT.

The J gene is TRBJ1-5, the V gene TRBV7-2; D gene unclear. This CDR3 has 13 amino acids. The ends were cut back, 8 bases at V and 3 bases at J, with 11 bases in the middle. Germline values: CDR1 SGHTA, CDR2 FQGNSA. Written as DNA, the CDR3 is TGTGCCAGCGGGCGCGTATACAATCAGCCCCAGCATTTT. Encoded protein: CASGRVYNQPQHF.

CDR3 loop: CASSPSVGLQGVNTEAFF. The CDR3 DNA sequence: TGTGCCAGCTCACCATCGGTAGGGTTACAGGGGGTGAACACTGAAGCTTTCTTT. V usage is TRBV18 and J usage is TRBJ1-1, with 8 bases that match TRBD1. Germline CDR1 and CDR2: KGHSH and LQKENI. V lost 2 bases and J lost 0; bases outside the gene matches: 11. The CDR3 is 18 residues long.

V usage is TRBV12-3 or TRBV12-4 and J usage is TRBJ2-5; D possibly corresponds to TRBD2 (5 bases). There are 13 residues in the CDR3. The V end lost 3 bases, the J end lost 2 bases, and 7 bases lay between the germline ends. The CDR3 reads CASSFGGQETQYF. CDR3 coding DNA: TGTGCCAGCAGTTTTGGCGGGCAAGAGACCCAGTACTTC.

The chain couples TRBV2 to TRBJ1-6, with D possibly matching TRBD1 (6 bases). The CDR3 has 14 residues. The V end lost 5 bases, the J end lost 8 bases, and 13 bases lay between the germline ends. Germline values: CDR1 SNHLY, CDR2 FYNNEI. The DNA of the CDR3 is TGTGCCAGCAGTAAAACAGGGCTGGATTCACCCCTCCACTTT. Amino acids: CASSKTGLDSPLHF.

This CDR3 is CASSPESNRGIGYTF. CDR3 bases: TGTGCCAGCTCACCAGAGAGTAACAGGGGGATTGGCTACACCTTC. The V and J genes are TRBV18 and TRBJ1-2; 8 nucleotides align to TRBD1. Germline CDR1 is KGHSH and CDR2 is LQKENI. V lost 2 bases to trimming and J lost 7 bases; unmatched junction nucleotides: 9. The CDR3 covers 15 residues.

This rearrangement joins TRBV3-1 (or the pseudogene TRBV3-2) to TRBJ1-5; 7 bases match TRBD1. The CDR3 is 17 amino acids. With V trimmed by 0 bases and J by 2 bases, 7 bases remained unmatched. Germline V gene sequence: CDR1 LGHDT, CDR2 YNNKEL (reference sequence). The DNA for the CDR3 is TGTGCCAGCAGCCAAGATCAGACAGGGCAGGGCAATCAGCCCCAGCATTTT. Its translation is CASSQDQTGQGNQPQHF.

The chain carries TRBV7-5 and TRBJ2-7; the table's D call, TRBD1, has no DNA check behind it. TRBV7-5 is annotated as a pseudogene. The CDR3 has 15 residues. In nucleotides, the CDR3 is TGTGTCAGGTCTGAGGGGACAGTCGCCTCCTACGAGCAGTACTTC. Translated, it gives CVRSEGTVASYEQYF.

V usage is TRBV18 and J usage is TRBJ2-3; TRBD1 aligns across 9 bases. The ends lost 3 bases at V and 7 bases at J; junction bases unmatched: 2. In germline, CDR1 is KGHSH, CDR2 LQKENI. The CDR3 is 13 amino acids. Here the CDR3 DNA reads TGTGCCAGCTCACCCGGGACAGGGAATACGCAGTATTTT. It translates to CASSPGTGNTQYF.

J is TRBJ1-1 and V is TRBV3-1 (or the pseudogene TRBV3-2), with D unclear. Germline lookup yields CDR1 LGHDT and CDR2 YNNKEL (reference sequence). V lost 10 bases, J lost 6 bases, and 12 bases lay in between. The CDR3 contains 11 residues. CDR3 sequence reads: CATFGRAEAFF. The CDR3, as DNA: TGTGCCACCTTTGGTCGGGCTGAAGCTTTCTTT.

The rearrangement links TRBV7-2 to TRBJ2-5; TRBD2 matches at 11 bases. With 2 bases clipped from V and 4 bases from J, the junction kept 12 bases outside the gene matches. CDR3 size: 18 residues. Germline V gene lookup returns CDR1 SGHTA and CDR2 FQGNSA. The CDR3: CASSLRAILAGAGETQYF. CDR3 nucleotide sequence: TGTGCCAGCAGCTTAAGGGCCATACTAGCGGGAGCGGGAGAGACCCAGTACTTC.

CDR3 in DNA: TGTGCCACCAAAGAGGGGGCTGGGGCCAACGTCCTGACTTTC. Its protein is CATKEGAGANVLTF. The chain is built from TRBV19 and TRBJ2-6; possibly TRBD1 for D (6 bases). The CDR3 contains 14 residues. CDR1 is LNHDA and CDR2 is SQIVND in the germline V gene (reference sequence). V was trimmed by 10 bases and J by 2 bases, leaving 12 bases between them. Full variable domain (outside the CDR3, taken from reference TRBV19 and TRBJ2-6): DGGITQSPKYLFRKEGQNVTLSCEQNLNHDAMYWYRQDPGQGLRLIYYSQIVNDFQKGDIAEGYSVSREKKESFPLTVTSAQKNPTAFYLCATKEGAGANVLTFGAGSRLTVL.

The genes are TRBV21-1 and TRBJ1-5; the DNA was not used to check the table's D call, TRBD1. TRBV21-1 is a listed pseudogene. The CDR3 sequence is 15 residues long. For the CDR3, the DNA is TGTGCCAGCAGCAAACAGGGAAATAGCAATCAGCCCCAGCATTTT. Translating gives CASSKQGNSNQPQHF.

The V call is TRBV2, the J call TRBJ1-4; 10 bases map to TRBD1. Germline loops: CDR1 SNHLY, CDR2 FYNNEI. CDR3 length equals 19 residues. After removal of 4 bases from V and 0 bases from J, the junction contained 11 bases not matched to a gene. CDR3 nucleotide sequence: TGTGCCAGCAGTGGAGGAGGGACAGGGGTATTTGCAACTAATGAAAAACTGTTTTTT. It encodes CASSGGGTGVFATNEKLFF. The whole variable domain, remainder taken from reference TRBV2 and TRBJ1-4, is EPEVTQTPSHQVTQMGQEVILRCVPISNHLYFYWYRQILGQKVEFLVSFYNNEISEKSEIFDDQFSVERPDGSNFTLKIRSTKLEDSAMYFCASSGGGTGVFATNEKLFFGSGTQLSVL.

J is TRBJ1-6 and V is TRBV4-2, with TRBD1 identical over 12 bases. Germline V gene sequence: CDR1 LGHNA, CDR2 YNFKEQ. The CDR3 spans 18 residues. V shed 0 bases and J 7 bases; nucleotides not matched to a gene: 7. The CDR3 here is CASSQDTTGTGGNSPLHF. The CDR3 DNA follows: TGTGCCAGCAGCCAAGACACTACCGGGACAGGGGGCAATTCACCCCTCCACTTT.

A single count supports this clone. J is TRBJ1-5 and V is TRBV7-2; the D is unclear. The CDR3 sequence is 14 residues long. Germline assignment: CDR1 SGHTA and CDR2 FQGNSA. V lost 5 bases and J lost 4, with 12 bases in between. CDR3 region: CASSAGGGNQPQHF. The CDR3 DNA follows: TGTGCCAGCAGCGCAGGAGGTGGGAATCAGCCCCAGCATTTT.

V usage is TRBV30 and J usage is TRBJ2-1; TRBD2 aligns across 7 bases. The CDR3 sequence is 13 residues long. Trimming took 1 base from V and 10 from J; bases not matched to a gene: 7. Germline values: CDR1 GTSNPN, CDR2 SVGIG (reference sequence). The CDR3 region is CAWSDGRRPEQFF. CDR3 in DNA: TGTGCCTGGAGTGACGGGAGGCGCCCCGAGCAGTTCTTC.

This chain connects TRBV10-2 to TRBJ1-4; possibly TRBD1 for D (5 bases). The CDR3 runs 15 residues. The germline V gene encodes CDR1 WSHSY and CDR2 SAAADI. Deletions cut 3 bases from V and 0 bases from J, with 8 bases between. CDR3 bases: TGCGCCAGCAGTGAAGACAGATCAACTAATGAAAAACTGTTTTTT. It yields the protein CASSEDRSTNEKLFF.

V usage is TRBV30 and J usage is TRBJ1-1, with 7 bases that match TRBD1. This CDR3 contains 15 residues. The V and J ends lost 2 bases and 2 bases, in that order; junction bases with no gene match: 8. Per the germline V gene, CDR1 is GTSNPN and CDR2 is SVGIG (reference sequence). DNA of the CDR3: TGTGCCTGGAGTCCGTGGGACAGCCCTAACACTGAAGCTTTCTTT. Translated: CAWSPWDSPNTEAFF.

This chain connects TRBV6-6 to TRBJ2-7; 7 bases are a match to TRBD1. V was clipped by 6 bases and J by 0 bases; unmatched bases: 8. The CDR3 has 15 residues. Germline CDR1 MNHNY, CDR2 SVGAGI (reference sequence). Written as DNA, the CDR3 is TGTGCCAGCAGGATGGACAGGACGACCTCCTACGAGCAGTACTTC. It translates to CASRMDRTTSYEQYF.

The rearrangement joins TRBV19 to TRBJ1-2; no clear D gene. This CDR3 is built from 13 residues. V lost 4 bases to trimming and J lost 4 bases, with 10 bases between them. Germline values: CDR1 LNHDA, CDR2 SQIVND (reference sequence). The CDR3, as DNA: TGTGCCAGTAGTACCCCGGTTTTCTATGGCTACACCTTC. Its protein is CASSTPVFYGYTF.

J is TRBJ2-7 and V is TRBV5-1; a possible D gene is TRBD1 (6 bases). Trimming pared 0 bases from V and 6 bases from J, leaving 19 bases between. CDR1 and CDR2 (germline): SGHRS, YFSETQ. The CDR3 spans 16 residues. DNA of the CDR3: TGCGCCAGCAGCTTGGGGCTGGACAGTCTACTTCGCGAGCAGTACTTC. It specifies CASSLGLDSLLREQYF.

This clone has more than one count but fewer than ten. The chain carries TRBV28 and TRBJ2-7; tentatively, D is TRBD1 (5 bases). CDR1 and CDR2 from the germline V gene are MDHEN and SYDVKM. The CDR3 extends over 13 amino acids. The V end was cut by 7 bases, the J end by 2 bases, with 12 bases between. CDR3 protein: CASTPVGAYEQYF. The CDR3 nucleotides are TGTGCCAGCACCCCCGTAGGGGCCTACGAGCAGTACTTC.

This clone has a single count. The chain couples TRBV2 to TRBJ2-3, with no clear D. This CDR3 is built from 18 residues. Germline V gives CDR1 SNHLY, CDR2 FYNNEI. The ends were cut back, 4 bases at V and 2 bases at J, with 22 bases in the middle. CDR3 residues: CASSAFVLATRITDTQYF. The CDR3 DNA reads as TGTGCCAGCAGTGCGTTCGTATTGGCGACGCGGATCACAGATACGCAGTATTTT.

The chain couples TRBV30 to TRBJ1-4; maybe TRBD1 (5 bases). V dropped 0 bases and J dropped 7 bases, with 9 bases sitting between them. This CDR3 contains 13 residues. Germline V lookup: CDR1 GTSNPN, CDR2 SVGIG (reference sequence). As DNA, the CDR3 is TGTGCCTGGAGTGTACGGGGGAGTGAAAAACTGTTTTTT. Translating it yields CAWSVRGSEKLFF.